The T cell receptor beta chain under discussion was sequenced for a study of blood T cell repertoires in COVID-19. Study-level background: From the United States, Italy and Spain came samples of acute and convalescent COVID-19. From T cells, B-cell-depleted T cells, or PBMCs came the material, which was cDNA or gDNA.

The germline CDR1 and CDR2 sequences are WNHNN and SYGVQD (reference sequence). Trimming took 3 bases from V and 3 from J, leaving 16 bases between them. This CDR3 region has 16 residues. In the authors' workflow: Researchers report that nucleated cell counts were estimated from reference gene primer amplification. Clones were sequenced by immunoSEQ multiplex PCR, and TCRdb holds only the in-frame ones, with some missing. Clonal size and the V and J genes are those of that table, whereas D and trimming came from the DNA. The sample has fewer than 20,000 clones, 80% to 90% seen once. V usage is TRBV10-1 and J usage is TRBJ2-3; a possible D gene is TRBD1 (6 bases). The specimen was peripheral blood. The sequence was obtained from a human donor with active COVID-19. The donor label of this sample is uncertain. This CDR3 is CASSETGSPKTDTQYF. Written as DNA, the CDR3 is TGCGCCAGCAGTGAAACAGGGTCACCCAAAACAGATACGCAGTATTTT.